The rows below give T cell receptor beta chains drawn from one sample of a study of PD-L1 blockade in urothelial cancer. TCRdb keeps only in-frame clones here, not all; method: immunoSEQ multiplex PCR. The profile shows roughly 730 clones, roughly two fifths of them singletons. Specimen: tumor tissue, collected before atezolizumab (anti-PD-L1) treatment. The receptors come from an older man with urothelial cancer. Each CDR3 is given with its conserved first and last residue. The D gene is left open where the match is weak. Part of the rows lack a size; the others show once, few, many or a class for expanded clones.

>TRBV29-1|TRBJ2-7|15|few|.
TGCAGCGCTAGAAGGACAGCCGACGCAGCCTACGAGCAGTACTTC
CSARRTADAAYEQYF
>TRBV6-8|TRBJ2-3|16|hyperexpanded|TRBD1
TGTGCCAGCAGTGGTTGGGAAACAGGGGGCACAGATACGCAGTATTTT
CASSGWETGGTDTQYF
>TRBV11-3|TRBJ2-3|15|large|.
TGTGCCAGCAGCTTGGCGAGCGGGAGCACAGATACGCAGTATTTT
CASSLASGSTDTQYF
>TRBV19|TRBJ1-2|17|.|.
TGTGCCAGTAGTATAGGACCTCAGGAGGAGGGGAACTATGGCTACACCTTC
CASSIGPQEEGNYGYTF
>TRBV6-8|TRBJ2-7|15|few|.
TGTGCCAGCAGTCCAACTGCGACAGTTGACTACGAGCAGTACTTC
CASSPTATVDYEQYF
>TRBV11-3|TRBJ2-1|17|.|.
TGTGCTAGCAGCTTAGGGCCCTTGGGTCGATCGGTCGGTGAGCAGTTCTTC
CASSLGPLGRSVGEQFF
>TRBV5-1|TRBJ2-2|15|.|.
TGCGCCAGCAGCTTGGAGCCGGGGGCGCGCGGGGAGCTGTTTTTT
CASSLEPGARGELFF
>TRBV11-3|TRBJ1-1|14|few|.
TGTGCCAGCAGCCAGGGACACCTAAACACTGAAGCTTTCTTT
CASSQGHLNTEAFF
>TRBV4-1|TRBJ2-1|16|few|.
TGCGCCAGCAGCCAAGGAGGGGCAGGGGCGGGGAATGAGCAGTTCTTC
CASSQGGAGAGNEQFF
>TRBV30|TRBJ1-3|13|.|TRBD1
TGTGCCTGGGAAAGACAGGGGGGAAACACCATATATTTT
CAWERQGGNTIYF
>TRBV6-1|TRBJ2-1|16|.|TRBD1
TGTGCCAGCAGTGAAGTTGGACAGGTTAGCGACAATGAGCAGTTCTTC
CASSEVGQVSDNEQFF
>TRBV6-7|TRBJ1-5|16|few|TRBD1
TGTGCCAGCAGTGAATTCACAGGGGGCGGGTGGCAGCCCCAGCATTTT
CASSEFTGGGWQPQHF
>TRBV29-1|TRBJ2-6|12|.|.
TGCAGCGTGACGGTTGGGGCCAACGTCCTGACTTTC
CSVTVGANVLTF
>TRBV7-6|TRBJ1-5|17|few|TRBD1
TGTGCCAGCAGCTCCGGGACAGGGGGCTTTAGCAATCAGCCCCAGCATTTT
CASSSGTGGFSNQPQHF
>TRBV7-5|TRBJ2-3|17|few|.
TGTGCCAGCAGCTTGGCTACTAGCGGGAGGGGTGCAGATACGCAGTATTTT
CASSLATSGRGADTQYF
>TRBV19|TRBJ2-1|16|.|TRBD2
TGTGCCAGTAGTATCAAAGCGGGAGGGCCCTACAATGAGCAGTTCTTC
CASSIKAGGPYNEQFF
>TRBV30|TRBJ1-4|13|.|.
TGTGCCTGGAGTGTCCCCGGGAATGAAAAACTGTTTTTT
CAWSVPGNEKLFF
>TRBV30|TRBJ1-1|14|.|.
TGTGCCTGGAGCCAAGGGAGTCTAGACACTGAAGCTTTCTTT
CAWSQGSLDTEAFF
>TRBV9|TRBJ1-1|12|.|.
TGTGCCAGCAGCGCTTTTACGAGGTCGGCTTTCTTT
CASSAFTRSAFF
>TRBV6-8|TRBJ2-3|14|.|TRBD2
TGTGCCAGCAGTTACCAAAGCGGGAGAAATACGCAGTATTTT
CASSYQSGRNTQYF
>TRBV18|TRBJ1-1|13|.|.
TGTGCCAGCTCACCACCTGGGCAGGGTGAAGCTTTCTTT
CASSPPGQGEAFF
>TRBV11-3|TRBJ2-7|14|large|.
TGTGCCAGCAGCTTATGGGGATCCCCCTACGAGCAGTACTTC
CASSLWGSPYEQYF